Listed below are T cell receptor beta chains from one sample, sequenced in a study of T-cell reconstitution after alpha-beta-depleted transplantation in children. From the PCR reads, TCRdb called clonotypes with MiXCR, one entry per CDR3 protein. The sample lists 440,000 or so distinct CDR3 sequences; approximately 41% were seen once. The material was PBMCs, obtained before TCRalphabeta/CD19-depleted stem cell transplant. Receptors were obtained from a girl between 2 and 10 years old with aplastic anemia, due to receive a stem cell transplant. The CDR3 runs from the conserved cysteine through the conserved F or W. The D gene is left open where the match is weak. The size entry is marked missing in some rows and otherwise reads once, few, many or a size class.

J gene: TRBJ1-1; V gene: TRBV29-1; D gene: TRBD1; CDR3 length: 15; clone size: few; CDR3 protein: CSVPDRGPRNTEAFF; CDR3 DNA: TGCAGCGTCCCCGACAGGGGGCCCCGGAACACTGAAGCTTTCTTT
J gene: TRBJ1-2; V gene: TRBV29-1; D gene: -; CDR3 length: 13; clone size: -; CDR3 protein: CSVERGDNYGYTF; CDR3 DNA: TGCAGCGTTGAAAGAGGGGATAACTATGGCTACACCTTC
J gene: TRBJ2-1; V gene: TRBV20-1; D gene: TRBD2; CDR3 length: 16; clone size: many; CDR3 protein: CSARDLAGGSYNEQFF; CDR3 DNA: TGCAGTGCTAGAGATCTTGCGGGAGGTTCCTACAATGAGCAGTTCTTC
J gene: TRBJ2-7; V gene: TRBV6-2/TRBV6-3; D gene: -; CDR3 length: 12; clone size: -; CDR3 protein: CASSYLGFEQYF; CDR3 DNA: TGTGCCAGCAGTTACTTGGGTTTCGAGCAGTACTTC
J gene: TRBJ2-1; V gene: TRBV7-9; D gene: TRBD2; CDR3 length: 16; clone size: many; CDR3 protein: CASTHQREVHYNEQFF; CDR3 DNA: TGTGCCAGCACCCATCAACGGGAGGTCCACTACAATGAGCAGTTCTTC
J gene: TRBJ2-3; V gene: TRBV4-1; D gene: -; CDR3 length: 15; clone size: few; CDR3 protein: CASSPDEQGTDTQYF; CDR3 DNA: TGCGCCAGCAGCCCCGACGAGCAGGGCACAGATACGCAGTATTTT
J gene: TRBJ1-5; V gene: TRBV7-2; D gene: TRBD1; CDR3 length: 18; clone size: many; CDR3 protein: CASIYDPLDRALNQPQHF; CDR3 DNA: TGTGCCAGCATCTACGACCCACTGGACAGGGCCCTCAATCAGCCCCAGCATTTT
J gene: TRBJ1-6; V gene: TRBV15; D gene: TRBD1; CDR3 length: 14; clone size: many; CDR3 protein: CATSPDRVNSPLHF; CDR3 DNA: TGTGCCACCAGCCCCGACAGGGTAAATTCACCCCTCCACTTT
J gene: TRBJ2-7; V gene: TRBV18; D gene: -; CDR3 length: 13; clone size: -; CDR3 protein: CASSLQQGHEQYF; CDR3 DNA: TGTGCCAGCTCACTACAACAGGGCCACGAGCAGTACTTC
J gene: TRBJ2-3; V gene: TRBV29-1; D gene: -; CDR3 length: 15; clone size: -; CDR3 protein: CSVERGTSSTDTQYF; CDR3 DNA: TGCAGCGTTGAAAGGGGGACTTCAAGCACAGATACGCAGTATTTT
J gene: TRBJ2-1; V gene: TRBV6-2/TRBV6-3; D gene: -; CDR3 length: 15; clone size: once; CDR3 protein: CASSYGTLSYNEQFF; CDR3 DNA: TGTGCCAGCAGTTACGGAACCCTCTCCTACAATGAGCAGTTCTTC
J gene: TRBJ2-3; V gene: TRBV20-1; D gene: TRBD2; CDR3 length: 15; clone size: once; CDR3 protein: CSAGSGLDLTDTQYF; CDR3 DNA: TGCAGTGCTGGCTCGGGACTAGACCTCACAGATACGCAGTATTTT
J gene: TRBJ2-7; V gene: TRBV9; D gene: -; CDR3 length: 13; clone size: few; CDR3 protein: CAIHPTMPYEQYF; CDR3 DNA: TGTGCCATCCACCCGACAATGCCCTACGAGCAGTACTTC
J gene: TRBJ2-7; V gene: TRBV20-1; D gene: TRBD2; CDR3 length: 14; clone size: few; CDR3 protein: CSARGGSSTYEQYF; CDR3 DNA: TGCAGTGCTAGAGGCGGGAGTTCGACCTACGAGCAGTACTTC
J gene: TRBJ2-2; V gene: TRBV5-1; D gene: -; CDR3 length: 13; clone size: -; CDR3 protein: CASSYTEPGELFF; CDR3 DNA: TGCGCCAGCAGCTACACGGAGCCCGGGGAGCTGTTTTTT
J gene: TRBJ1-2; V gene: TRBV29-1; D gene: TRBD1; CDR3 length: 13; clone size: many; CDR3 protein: CSTSPDRGYGYTF; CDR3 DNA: TGCAGCACATCTCCCGACAGGGGTTATGGCTACACCTTC
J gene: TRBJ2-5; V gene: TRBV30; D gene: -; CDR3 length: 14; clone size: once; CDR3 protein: CAWSVGTAQETQYF; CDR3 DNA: TGTGCCTGGAGTGTTGGCACCGCGCAAGAGACCCAGTACTTC
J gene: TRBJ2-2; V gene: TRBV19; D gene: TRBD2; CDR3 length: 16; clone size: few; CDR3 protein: CASSPRSSIGREELFF; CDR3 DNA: TGTGCCAGTAGTCCCCGCTCTTCTATCGGGAGGGAGGAGCTGTTTTTT
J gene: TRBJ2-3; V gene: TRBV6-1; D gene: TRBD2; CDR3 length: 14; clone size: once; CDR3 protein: CASTRTSGADTQYF; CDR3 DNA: TGTGCCAGCACCCGGACTAGCGGGGCGGATACGCAGTATTTT
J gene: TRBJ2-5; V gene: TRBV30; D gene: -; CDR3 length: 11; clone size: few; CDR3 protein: CAGGSRETQYF; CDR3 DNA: TGTGCTGGGGGTTCAAGGGAGACCCAGTACTTC
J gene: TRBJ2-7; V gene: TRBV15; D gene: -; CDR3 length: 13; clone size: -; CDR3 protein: CATTGDGDYEQYF; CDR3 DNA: TGTGCCACGACCGGGGACGGGGACTACGAGCAGTACTTC
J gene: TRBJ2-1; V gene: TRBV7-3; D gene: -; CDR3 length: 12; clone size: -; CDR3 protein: CASSYRGGEQFF; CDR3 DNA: TGTGCCAGCAGCTATCGGGGAGGTGAGCAGTTCTTC